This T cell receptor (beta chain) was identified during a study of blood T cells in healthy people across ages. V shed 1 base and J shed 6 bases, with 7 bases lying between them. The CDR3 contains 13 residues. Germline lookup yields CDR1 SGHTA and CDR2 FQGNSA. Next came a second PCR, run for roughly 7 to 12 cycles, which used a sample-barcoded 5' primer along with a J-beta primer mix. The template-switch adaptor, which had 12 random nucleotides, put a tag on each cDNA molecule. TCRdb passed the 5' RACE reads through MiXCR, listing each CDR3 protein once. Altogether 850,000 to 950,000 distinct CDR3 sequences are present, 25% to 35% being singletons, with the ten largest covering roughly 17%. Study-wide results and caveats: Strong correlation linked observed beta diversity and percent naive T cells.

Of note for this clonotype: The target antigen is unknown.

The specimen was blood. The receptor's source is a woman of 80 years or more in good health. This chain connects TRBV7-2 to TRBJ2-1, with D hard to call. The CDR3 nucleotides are TGTGCCAGCAGCTTAGACAGTCCCAATGAGCAGTTCTTC. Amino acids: CASSLDSPNEQFF.